These T cell receptor beta chains were read from a single sample in a study of control samples from healthy donors and cancer patients. Sequencing was performed with immunoSEQ multiplex PCR; in TCRdb, only in-frame clones are kept and a portion is missing. The table shows about 130,000 clones, with 90% to 95% occurring only once. The material sequenced was PBMCs. Receptors originate from a man aged 55 to 70 with colorectal cancer. Each CDR3 is given with its conserved first and last residue. The order of the fields is clone size, V gene, J gene, D gene, CDR3 protein. A D gene is named only where the DNA matches it firmly. Where a row states a size, it is once, few, many or the class of an expanded clone; other rows omit it.

>once|TRBV3-1/TRBV3-2|TRBJ2-5|-
CASRAAQETQYF
>-|TRBV2|TRBJ1-3|-
CASKTAGNTIYF
>-|TRBV19|TRBJ2-2|-
CASSDRPGVRTGELFF
>-|TRBV16|TRBJ2-7|-
CASSQSGAEIYEQYF
>-|TRBV7-2|TRBJ2-5|-
CAIDKGALETQYF
>-|TRBV19|TRBJ2-2|-
CASTPGQMNTGELFF
>-|TRBV27|TRBJ1-1|-
CASSSTSWGHTEAFF
>-|TRBV4-3|TRBJ1-1|TRBD1
CASSPIGTGDSEAFF
>-|TRBV19|TRBJ1-2|-
CASRVSGLSNYGYTF
>-|TRBV6-1|TRBJ1-1|-
CASSEAVNTEAFF
>-|TRBV27|TRBJ2-7|-
CASSRGNEQYF
>few|TRBV7-8|TRBJ2-1|TRBD2
CASSLEVRGGGEQFF
>once|TRBV9|TRBJ1-2|TRBD1
CASSPGGLSGYTF
>once|TRBV5-8|TRBJ2-3|-
CASSLAWSTDTQYF
>-|TRBV9|TRBJ2-7|-
CASSATVNRVYEQYF
>-|TRBV14|TRBJ1-2|TRBD1
CASSQDGQGAFGGYTF
>-|TRBV11-3|TRBJ1-6|-
CASSSSYNSPLHF
>once|TRBV7-2|TRBJ1-2|TRBD1
CASSLVLSGGDYGYTF
>-|TRBV5-6|TRBJ1-1|-
CASSMIDRMNTEAFF
>once|TRBV10-2|TRBJ2-5|TRBD2
CASSGAPGAGGRETQYF
>-|TRBV6-6|TRBJ1-1|-
CASSYPYMGLNTEAFF
>-|TRBV5-6|TRBJ2-7|-
CASSLGREQYF
>-|TRBV5-1|TRBJ1-2|TRBD1
CASSVGQGAFDGYTF
>-|TRBV10-3|TRBJ2-3|-
CAIRGSTDTQYF
>once|TRBV9|TRBJ2-7|TRBD2
CASSLSGGVREQYF
>-|TRBV21-1|TRBJ1-1|-
CASSKPRDSAEAFF
>-|TRBV7-9|TRBJ2-5|TRBD2
CASSFTSGGQTQYF
>once|TRBV10-1|TRBJ2-1|TRBD1
CASSDRDSSYNEQFF
>-|TRBV19|TRBJ1-4|-
CASSAAGAPNEKLFF
>once|TRBV2|TRBJ1-6|TRBD1
CAKGSGTGGFPLHF
>-|TRBV9|TRBJ1-2|-
CASSLQGYGYTF
>-|TRBV5-1|TRBJ1-1|-
CASSLLADSNTEAFF
>-|TRBV2|TRBJ1-5|TRBD1
CASRDRVSNQPQHF
>-|TRBV28|TRBJ1-4|TRBD1
CASSATGGPAEKLFF
>-|TRBV30|TRBJ1-2|-
CAWSGQKAYGYTF
>-|TRBV29-1|TRBJ1-2|-
CSVISRGWDGYTF
>-|TRBV19|TRBJ2-1|-
CASSLGLANEQFF
>-|TRBV30|TRBJ2-5|-
CAWKLRRNQETQYF
>-|TRBV6-6|TRBJ1-1|-
CASSSTGGAVTEAFF
>-|TRBV3-1/TRBV3-2|TRBJ1-1|-
CASSQVEGRTEAFF
>-|TRBV2|TRBJ2-5|TRBD2
CASRASGGRIGRFQETQYF
>-|TRBV21-1|TRBJ2-6|-
CASSKRGRSDSNVLTF
>-|TRBV19|TRBJ1-4|-
CASSTGATNEKLFF
>-|TRBV4-2|TRBJ2-5|-
CASSQEIRGRQETQYF
>-|TRBV5-8|TRBJ2-1|-
CASSLDLPNWGNEQFF
>-|TRBV30|TRBJ1-2|TRBD1
CAWSLTGTGFDYTF